One and the same sample provided the 4 T cell receptor beta chains below, sequenced in a study of blood T cells in healthy people across ages. Next came a second PCR, run for about 7 to 12 cycles, which used a sample-barcoded 5' primer along with a J-beta primer mix. In TCRdb, the 5' RACE reads were re-called with MiXCR into one record per CDR3 protein. The data contain about 930,000 distinct CDR3 sequences, almost 30% of them singletons. The same specimen was also included in a second study, on T cells of mothers and their children.

Sequences were obtained from blood. These receptors were taken from a woman aged 40-49 years in good health.

This chain links TRBV20-1 with TRBJ2-7; TRBD1 is a possible D gene (6 bases). This CDR3 region has 14 residues. Germline V gene lookup returns CDR1 DFQATT and CDR2 SNEGSKA (reference sequence). V was pared by 5 bases and J by 0 bases, with 14 bases between. The CDR3 sequence is CSALGQPFSYEQYF. For the CDR3, the DNA is TGCAGTGCTCTAGGACAGCCCTTCTCCTACGAGCAGTACTTC.

This chain joins TRBV5-5 and TRBJ1-1; TRBD1 aligns across 8 bases. Trimming removed 7 bases from V and 0 bases from J; junction bases left unmatched: 14. From germline, CDR1 is SGHKS and CDR2 YYEKEE (reference sequence). This CDR3 contains 17 residues. For the CDR3, the DNA is TGTGCCAGCGGCCACAGAACGCAGGGGGCATTGAACACTGAAGCTTTCTTT. Its protein product is CASGHRTQGALNTEAFF. Supplemented by reference TRBV5-5 and TRBJ1-1, the full variable domain reads DAGVTQSPTHLIKTRGQQVTLRCSPISGHKSVSWYQQVLGQGPQFIFQYYEKEERGRGNFPDRFSARQFPNYSSELNVNALLLGDSALYLCASGHRTQGALNTEAFFGQGTRLTVV.

This clonotype has more than one count but fewer than ten. This chain joins TRBV11-1 and TRBJ2-7, with D perhaps matching TRBD1 (7 bases). Trimming shortened V by 5 bases and J by 0 bases, and 14 bases separated the two germline ends. The CDR3 is 15 amino acids. The germline CDR1 and CDR2 sequences are SGHAT and FQDESV (reference sequence). CDR3 sequence (DNA): TGTGCCAGCAGCGCGGGACAGCTGAGCTCCTACGAGCAGTACTTC. This encodes CASSAGQLSSYEQYF.

Ten or more counts support this clonotype. The gene calls are TRBV28 and TRBJ2-7, with D unresolved. Germline loops: CDR1 MDHEN, CDR2 SYDVKM. CDR3 size: 13 residues. V was trimmed by 2 bases and J by 2 bases, leaving 7 bases between them. This chain's CDR3 is CASSLNSPYEQYF. For the CDR3, the DNA is TGTGCCAGCAGTTTAAACAGCCCCTACGAGCAGTACTTC.